Below, one T cell receptor (beta chain) is given with its context. The table came from immunoSEQ multiplex PCR; TCRdb's copy has only in-frame clones and leaves some out. The sample lists 10,000 or so clones; around 69% were seen once. Deletions cut 5 bases from V and 1 base from J, with 14 bases between. This CDR3 region has 15 residues. CDR1 is SGHDN, CDR2 FVKESK, per germline. The entry originates in a study of sequential checkpoint blockade in melanoma. About the research overall: Patients were randomized 1:1 to nivolumab-then-ipilimumab or ipilimumab-then-nivolumab first-line. Both treatment sequences were followed by maintenance nivolumab.

Treatment noted: randomized to nivolumab then ipilimumab (arm A) or the reverse (arm B). No patient had prior DNA-damaging chemotherapy. Live CD3+CD8+ CD19− CD56− cells were sorted from PBMCs. This sample comprised CD8+ T cells sorted from blood (inferred from file names), obtained from a patient given nivolumab and ipilimumab in sequence. The clonotype was recovered from a human donor with melanoma. This chain joins TRBV14 and TRBJ2-5; TRBD2 is a possible D gene (5 bases). The CDR3 here is CASSTSGLIQETQYF. In nucleotides, the CDR3 is TGTGCCAGCAGCACCTCAGGACTGATCCAAGAGACCCAGTACTTC.